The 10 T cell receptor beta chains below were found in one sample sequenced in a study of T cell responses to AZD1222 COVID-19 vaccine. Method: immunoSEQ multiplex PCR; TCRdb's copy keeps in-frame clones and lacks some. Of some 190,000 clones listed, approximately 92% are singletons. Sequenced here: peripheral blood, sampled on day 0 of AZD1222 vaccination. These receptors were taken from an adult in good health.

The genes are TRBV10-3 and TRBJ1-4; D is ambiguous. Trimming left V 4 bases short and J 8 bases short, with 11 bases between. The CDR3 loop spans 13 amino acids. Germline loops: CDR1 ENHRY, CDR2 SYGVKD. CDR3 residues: CAISGSAGEKLFF. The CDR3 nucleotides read TGTGCCATCAGTGGGTCGGCGGGGGAAAAACTGTTTTTT.

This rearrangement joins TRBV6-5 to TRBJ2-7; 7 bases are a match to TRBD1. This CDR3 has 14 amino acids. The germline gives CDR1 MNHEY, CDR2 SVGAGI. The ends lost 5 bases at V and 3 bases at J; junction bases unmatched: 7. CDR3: CASSQRQGGYEQYF. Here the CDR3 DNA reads TGTGCCAGCAGTCAGCGACAGGGCGGCTACGAGCAGTACTTC.

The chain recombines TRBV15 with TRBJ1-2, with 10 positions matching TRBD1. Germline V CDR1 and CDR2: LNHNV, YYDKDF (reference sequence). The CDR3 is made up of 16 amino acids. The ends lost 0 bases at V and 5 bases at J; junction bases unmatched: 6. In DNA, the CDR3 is TGTGCCACCAGCAGAGATCTAGGGACAGGGGTTTATGGCTACACCTTC. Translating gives CATSRDLGTGVYGYTF. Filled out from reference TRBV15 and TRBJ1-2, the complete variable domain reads DAMVIQNPRYQVTQFGKPVTLSCSQTLNHNVMYWYQQKSSQAPKLLFHYYDKDFNNEADTPDNFQSRRPNTSFCFLDIRSPGLGDTAMYLCATSRDLGTGVYGYTFGSGTRLTVV.

The CDR3 DNA reads TGTGCCAGCAGCCGGACTAGCGGGGGTTACAATGAGCAGTTCTTC. Translated: CASSRTSGGYNEQFF. The chain joins TRBV3-1 (or the pseudogene TRBV3-2) to TRBJ2-1, with 13 nucleotides matching TRBD2. Germline CDR1 LGHDT, CDR2 YNNKEL (reference sequence). V lost 4 bases and J lost 4; bases outside the gene matches: 1. This CDR3 contains 15 residues.

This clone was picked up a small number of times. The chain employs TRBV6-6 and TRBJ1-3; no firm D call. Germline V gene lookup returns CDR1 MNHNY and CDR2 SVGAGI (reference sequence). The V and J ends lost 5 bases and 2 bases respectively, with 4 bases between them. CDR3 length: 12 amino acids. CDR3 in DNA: TGTGCCAGCAGTGAGACTGGAAACACCATATATTTT. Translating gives CASSETGNTIYF.

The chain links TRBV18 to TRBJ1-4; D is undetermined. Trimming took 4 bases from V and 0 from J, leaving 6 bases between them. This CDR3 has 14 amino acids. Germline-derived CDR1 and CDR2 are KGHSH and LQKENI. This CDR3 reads CASSRGATNEKLFF. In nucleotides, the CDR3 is TGTGCCAGCTCACGAGGAGCAACTAATGAAAAACTGTTTTTT.

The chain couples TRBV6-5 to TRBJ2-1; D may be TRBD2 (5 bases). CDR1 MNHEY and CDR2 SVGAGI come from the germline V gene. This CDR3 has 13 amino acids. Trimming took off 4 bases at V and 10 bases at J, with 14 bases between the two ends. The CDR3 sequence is CASSSLDRREQFF. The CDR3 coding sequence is TGTGCCAGCAGTTCCCTCGACCGGAGGGAGCAGTTCTTC.

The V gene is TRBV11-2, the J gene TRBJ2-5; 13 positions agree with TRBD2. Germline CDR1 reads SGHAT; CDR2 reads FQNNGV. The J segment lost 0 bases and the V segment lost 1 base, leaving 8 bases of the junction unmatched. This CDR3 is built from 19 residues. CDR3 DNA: TGTGCCAGCAGCTTAGCTTTGGGGACTAGCGGGGTGTACCAAGAGACCCAGTACTTC. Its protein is CASSLALGTSGVYQETQYF.

DNA of the CDR3: TGTGCCAGCAGTTTACCGGGTTCGGGAGATACGCAGTATTTT. As protein: CASSLPGSGDTQYF. The V and J genes are TRBV28 and TRBJ2-3, with D uncertain. V was pared by 2 bases and J by 5 bases, with 11 bases between. Germline values: CDR1 MDHEN, CDR2 SYDVKM. The CDR3 loop spans 14 amino acids.

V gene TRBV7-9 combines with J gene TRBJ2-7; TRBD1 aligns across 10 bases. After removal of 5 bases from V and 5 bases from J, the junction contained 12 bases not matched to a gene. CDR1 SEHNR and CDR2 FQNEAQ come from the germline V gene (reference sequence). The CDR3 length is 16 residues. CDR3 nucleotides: TGTGCCAGCAGCCCCGACCCGCGACAGGGGGCGCACGAGCAGTACTTC. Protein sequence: CASSPDPRQGAHEQYF.